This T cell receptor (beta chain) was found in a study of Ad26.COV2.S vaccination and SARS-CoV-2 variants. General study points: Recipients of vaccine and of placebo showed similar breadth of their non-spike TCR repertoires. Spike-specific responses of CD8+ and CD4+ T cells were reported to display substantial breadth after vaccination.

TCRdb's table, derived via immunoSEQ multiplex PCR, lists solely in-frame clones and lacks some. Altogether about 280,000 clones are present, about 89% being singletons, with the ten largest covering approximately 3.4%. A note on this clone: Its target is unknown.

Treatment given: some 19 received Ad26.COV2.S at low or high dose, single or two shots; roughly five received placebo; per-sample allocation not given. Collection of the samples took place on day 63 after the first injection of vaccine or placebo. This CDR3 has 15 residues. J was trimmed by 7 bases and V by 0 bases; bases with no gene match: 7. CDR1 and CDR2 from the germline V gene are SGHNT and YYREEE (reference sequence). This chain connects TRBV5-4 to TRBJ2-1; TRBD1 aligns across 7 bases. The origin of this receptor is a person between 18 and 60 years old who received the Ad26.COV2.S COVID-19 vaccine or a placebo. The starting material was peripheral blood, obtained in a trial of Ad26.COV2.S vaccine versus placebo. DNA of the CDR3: TGTGCCAGCAGCTTGGTTCAGGGGGTAGGAAATGAGCAGTTCTTC. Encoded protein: CASSLVQGVGNEQFF.